This TCR beta chain was sequenced for a study of tumor T cells in aggressive B-cell lymphoma. Sequencing used immunoSEQ multiplex PCR; TCRdb keeps in-frame clones, though not all of them. Counted here are 9,000 to 13,000 clones, roughly 90% occurring once; the ten biggest clones make up 2.2%. The CDR3 spans 16 residues. Germline trimming cut 6 bases from V and 5 bases from J; bases unmatched to any gene: 13. Germline V lookup: CDR1 SNHLY, CDR2 FYNNEI. This receptor was identified in an adult with diffuse large B cell lymphoma. Sequencing input: tumor tissue. The J gene is TRBJ2-3, the V gene TRBV2; TRBD2 matches at 8 bases. CDR3 sequence: CASSDPWGGRQDTQYF. In nucleotides, the CDR3 is TGTGCCAGCAGCGACCCTTGGGGCGGGAGGCAAGATACGCAGTATTTT. Combining the CDR3 with reference TRBV2 and TRBJ2-3 gives the whole variable domain EPEVTQTPSHQVTQMGQEVILRCVPISNHLYFYWYRQILGQKVEFLVSFYNNEISEKSEIFDDQFSVERPDGSNFTLKIRSTKLEDSAMYFCASSDPWGGRQDTQYFGPGTRLTVL.